The rows below give T cell receptor beta chains drawn from one sample of a study of blood T cell repertoires in COVID-19. Profiling relied on immunoSEQ multiplex PCR, and the TCRdb table lists in-frame clones only, not all of them. The sample has about 160,000 clones; approximately 82% are singletons. The sample was peripheral blood. Receptors originate from a woman in her 40s with COVID-19, enrolled during active disease. CDR3s include the opening cysteine and the closing phenylalanine or tryptophan. A D gene is named only where the DNA matches it firmly. Expanded clones are given a class, and other clones once, few, many or no size at all.

D gene | J gene | V gene | clone size | CDR3 length | CDR3 DNA | CDR3 protein
TRBD2 | TRBJ2-1 | TRBV6-5 | NA | 15 | TGTGCCAGCAGCCTGCTAGCGGGCCAATACAATGAGCAGTTCTTC | CASSLLAGQYNEQFF
NA | TRBJ1-1 | TRBV29-1 | NA | 12 | TGCAGCGTTTTCTGGGCAAATTTTGAAGCTTTCTTT | CSVFWANFEAFF
TRBD1 | TRBJ2-2 | TRBV29-1 | NA | 14 | TGCAGCGTTGGACAGGGGGCAGGGACCGGGGAGCTGTTTTTT | CSVGQGAGTGELFF
NA | TRBJ1-1 | TRBV9 | NA | 13 | TGTGCCAGCAGCGTAGTTGAGGGCACTGAAGCTTTCTTT | CASSVVEGTEAFF
NA | TRBJ2-6 | TRBV6-6 | NA | 18 | TGTGCCAGCAGTCTCACGACGGGTCCCAGCTCTGGGGCCAACGTCCTGACTTTC | CASSLTTGPSSGANVLTF
TRBD1 | TRBJ1-2 | TRBV6-1 | NA | 17 | TGTGCCAGCAGTGAAGGCCCCCACCCGGGACAGGGATATGGCTACACCTTC | CASSEGPHPGQGYGYTF
TRBD1 | TRBJ2-2 | TRBV5-5 | NA | 17 | TGTGCCAGCAGCTTGTCGACAGGGGGCGCCGGGACCGGGGAGCTGTTTTTT | CASSLSTGGAGTGELFF
TRBD1 | TRBJ2-7 | TRBV7-9 | NA | 16 | TGTGCCAGCAGCTTAGGGACAGGGGGCTCAACCTACGAGCAGTACTTC | CASSLGTGGSTYEQYF
NA | TRBJ2-1 | TRBV11-1 | NA | 14 | TGTGCCAGTAAACAGGCGATCACCAAGAATGAGCAGTTCTTC | CASKQAITKNEQFF
TRBD1 | TRBJ1-2 | TRBV7-9 | NA | 14 | TGTGCCAGCGGTCTACAGGGGGCGCCGGGCGGCTACACCTTC | CASGLQGAPGGYTF
NA | TRBJ1-5 | TRBV5-1 | NA | 13 | TGCGCCAGCAGCCCCACGGGCGGGCAGCCCCAGCATTTT | CASSPTGGQPQHF
TRBD1 | TRBJ1-2 | TRBV5-6 | few | 15 | TGTGCCAGCAGCTTCCGGGACAGGGGATATCATGGCTACACCTTC | CASSFRDRGYHGYTF